This T cell receptor (beta chain) was sequenced during a study of blood T cell repertoires in COVID-19. Study summary: T cells, B-cell-depleted T cells, or PBMCs provided the cDNA or gDNA that served as material.

This clone turned up a few times. This CDR3 is 15 amino acids long. The V gene lost 4 bases and the J gene lost 5 bases, with 18 bases spanning the gap. Germline CDR1 SGDLS, CDR2 YYNGEE. The authors' processing: Quantification of nucleated cells was approximated via reference gene primer amplification. The table came from immunoSEQ multiplex PCR; TCRdb's copy has only in-frame clones and leaves some out. The V and J calls and clone size come from that table; D and trimming were worked out from the DNA. Of 200,000 to 250,000 clones listed, around 80% are singletons. The chain recombines TRBV9 with TRBJ2-5, with TRBD1 as a possible D gene (6 bases). This TCR was recovered from a woman in her sixties or seventies with acute or convalescent COVID-19. The specimen sequenced was peripheral blood. CDR3 nucleotides: TGTGCCAGCAGCCCGAGGTATGGGGGCCCTGAGACCCAGTACTTC. This codes for CASSPRYGGPETQYF.